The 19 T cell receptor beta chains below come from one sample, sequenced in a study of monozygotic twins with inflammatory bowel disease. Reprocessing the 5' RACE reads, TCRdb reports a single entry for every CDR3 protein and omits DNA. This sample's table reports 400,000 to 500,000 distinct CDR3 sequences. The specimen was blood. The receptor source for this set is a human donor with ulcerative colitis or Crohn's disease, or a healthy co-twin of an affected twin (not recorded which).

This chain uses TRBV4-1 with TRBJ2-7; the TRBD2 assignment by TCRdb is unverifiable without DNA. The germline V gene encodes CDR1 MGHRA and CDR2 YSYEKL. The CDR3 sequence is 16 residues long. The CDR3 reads CASSPSWTSGAYEQYF.

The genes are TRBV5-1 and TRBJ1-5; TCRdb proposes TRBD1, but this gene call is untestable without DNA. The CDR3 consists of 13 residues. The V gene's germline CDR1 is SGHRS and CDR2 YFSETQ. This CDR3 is CASSFSGDQPQHF.

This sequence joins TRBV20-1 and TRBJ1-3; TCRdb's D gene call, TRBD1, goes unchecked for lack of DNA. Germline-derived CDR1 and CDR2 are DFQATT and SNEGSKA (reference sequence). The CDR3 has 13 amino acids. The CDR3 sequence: CSVHRDGGNTIYF.

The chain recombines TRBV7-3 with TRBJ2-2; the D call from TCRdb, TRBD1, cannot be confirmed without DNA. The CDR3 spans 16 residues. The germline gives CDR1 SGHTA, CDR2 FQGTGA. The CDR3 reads CASSPWGTENTGELFF.

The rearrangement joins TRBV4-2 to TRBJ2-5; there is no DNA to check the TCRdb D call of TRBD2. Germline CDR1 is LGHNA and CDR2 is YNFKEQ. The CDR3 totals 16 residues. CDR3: CASSQPTSGGVETQYF.

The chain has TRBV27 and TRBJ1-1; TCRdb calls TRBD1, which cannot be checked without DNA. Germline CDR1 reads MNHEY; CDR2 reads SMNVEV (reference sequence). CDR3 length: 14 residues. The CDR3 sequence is CASMDIPMNTEAFF.

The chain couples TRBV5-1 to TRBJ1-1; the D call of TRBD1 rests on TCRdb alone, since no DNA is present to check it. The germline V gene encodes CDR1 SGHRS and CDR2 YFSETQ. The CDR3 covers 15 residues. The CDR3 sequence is CASSPGAVMNTEAFF.

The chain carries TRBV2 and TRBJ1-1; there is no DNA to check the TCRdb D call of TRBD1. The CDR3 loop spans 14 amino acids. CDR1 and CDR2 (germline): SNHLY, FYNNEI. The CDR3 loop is CASRGQGSGTEAFF.

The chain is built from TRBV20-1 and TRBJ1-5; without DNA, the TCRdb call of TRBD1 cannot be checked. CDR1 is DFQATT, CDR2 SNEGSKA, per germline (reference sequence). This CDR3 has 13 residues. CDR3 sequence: CSASGTGSQPQHF.

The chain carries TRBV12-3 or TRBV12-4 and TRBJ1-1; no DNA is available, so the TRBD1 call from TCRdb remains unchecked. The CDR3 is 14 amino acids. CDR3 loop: CASSTRVVRTEAFF.

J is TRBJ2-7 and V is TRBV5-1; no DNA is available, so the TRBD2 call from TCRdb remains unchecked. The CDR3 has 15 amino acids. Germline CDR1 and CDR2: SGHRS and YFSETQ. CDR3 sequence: CASSLLLAGSYEQYF.

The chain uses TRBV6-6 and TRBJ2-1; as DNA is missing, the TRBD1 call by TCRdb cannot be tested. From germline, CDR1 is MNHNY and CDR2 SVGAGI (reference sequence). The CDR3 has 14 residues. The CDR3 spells CASSRQGRENEQFF.

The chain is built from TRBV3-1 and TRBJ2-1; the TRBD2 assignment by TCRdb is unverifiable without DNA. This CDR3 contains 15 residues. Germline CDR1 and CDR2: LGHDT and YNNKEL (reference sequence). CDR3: CASSHTSGNGNEQFF.

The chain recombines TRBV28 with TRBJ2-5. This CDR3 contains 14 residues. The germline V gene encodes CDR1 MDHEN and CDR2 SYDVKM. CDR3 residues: CASSFPEVGETQYF. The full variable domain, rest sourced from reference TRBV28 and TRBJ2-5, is DVKVTQSSRYLVKRTGEKVFLECVQDMDHENMFWYRQDPGLGLRLIYFSYDVKMKEKGDIPEGYSVSREKKERFSLILESASTNQTSMYLCASSFPEVGETQYFGPGTRLLVL.

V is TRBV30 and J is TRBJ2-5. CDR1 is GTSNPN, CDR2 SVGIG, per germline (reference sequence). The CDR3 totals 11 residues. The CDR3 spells CAWTWGETQYF. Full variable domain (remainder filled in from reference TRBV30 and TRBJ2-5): SQTIHQWPATLVQPVGSPLSLECTVEGTSNPNLYWYRQAAGRGLQLLFYSVGIGQISSEVPQNLSASRPQDRQFILSSKKLLLSDSGFYLCAWTWGETQYFGPGTRLLVL.

CDR3 amino acids: CASSEAGGRRHGYTF. This sequence joins TRBV6-1 and TRBJ1-2; the TCRdb D gene call, TRBD1, has no DNA to confirm it. This CDR3 comprises 15 residues. CDR1 and CDR2 from the germline V gene are MNHNS and SASEGT.

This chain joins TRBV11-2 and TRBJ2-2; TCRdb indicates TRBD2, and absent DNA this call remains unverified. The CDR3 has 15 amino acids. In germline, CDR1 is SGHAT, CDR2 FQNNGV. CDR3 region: CAGDSAGGNTGELFF.

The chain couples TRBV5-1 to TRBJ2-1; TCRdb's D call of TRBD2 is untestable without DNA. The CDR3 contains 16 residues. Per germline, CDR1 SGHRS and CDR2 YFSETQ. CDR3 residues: CASSFEGPWSDNEQFF.

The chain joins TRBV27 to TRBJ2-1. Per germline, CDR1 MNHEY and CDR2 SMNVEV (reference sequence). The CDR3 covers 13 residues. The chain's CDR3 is CASSLEPHNEQFF.